This paragraph covers one T cell receptor (beta chain) sequence. This clonotype has a handful of counts. Its antigen remains undetermined. Base qualities are missing; no much larger clone stands one base away. Libraries were made using 5' RACE. TCRdb records Illumina HiSeq 2500 as the sequencer. The second PCR ran for roughly 7 to 12 cycles and used a J-beta primer mix along with a sample-barcoded 5' primer. A template-switch 5' adaptor carrying 12 random nucleotides introduced a unique molecular identifier onto each TCR beta cDNA molecule. Each sample yielded at least 2.5 million CDR3-containing paired-end reads. First-strand cDNA was synthesized from all RNA with the Mint cDNA synthesis kit, primed by a TRBC-specific oligonucleotide. Following uracil-DNA glycosylase treatment, all cDNA underwent a first 18-cycle PCR with the universal primers M1SS and BC2_uni_R. The paper's processing steps were these. Normalization of each sample was performed by random selection of 1 million high-quality reads, each carrying a distinct molecular identifier. Instead of being binned into consensus sequences, reads with shared molecular identifiers were discarded. CDR3 identification, clonotype clustering and error correction used MiTCR with a Q25 quality threshold and the strictest error-elimination algorithm. A nonparametric unseen species model with Euler transformation was used to estimate lower-bound total TCR beta diversity. The raw public data were reprocessed by TCRdb itself: fastp quality trimming at Q25, MiXCR clonotype calling, in-frame beta chains only. For every CDR3 protein sequence, its rows merge into one entry that carries the most common genes and DNA. The V and J calls and clone size are TCRdb's, not the authors'. The sample table contains around 1.5 million distinct CDR3 sequences; only one count was recorded for about 32% of them. Approximately 10% of the sample belongs to the ten largest clones.

CDR1 and CDR2 were assigned from the germline V gene as SNHLY and FYNNEI. V sheds 6 bases and J sheds 0 bases, leaving 15 bases between their ends. From its cysteine to its phenylalanine, the CDR3 spans 15 amino acids. Kept here is only the CDR3 DNA, which spans 45 bases and is read in frame from base 1. The donors were a few dozen Caucasian individuals from Russia, aged 6 to 90 years, who were systemically healthy. Around 9.7 milliliters of peripheral blood were collected from each donor into EDTA-treated Vacutainer tubes. Ficoll-Paque density-gradient centrifugation was used to isolate PBMCs, with at least 6.5 million per sample. Trizol reagent was used to extract total RNA from PBMCs, with at least 6 micrograms per sample. For every donor, flow cytometry on a PBMC aliquot measured the percentage of naive CD45RAhigh/CD27high T cells. This sample is part of a study of blood T cells in healthy people across ages (dated by TCRdb to between 2014 and 2017). About the study as a whole: In model experiments, template switching captured roughly one uniquely barcoded TCR beta cDNA molecule for every two T cells. Using deep sequencing normalized with unique cDNA molecular identifiers, the study measured how TCR beta repertoire diversity changes with age. Two additional independent replicas of 1 million unique cDNA reads from the same blood draw were analyzed for two donors (one aged 18 to 30 and one aged 80 or older). To avoid experimental bias, donors of different ages were distributed randomly across sequencing lanes. Four age groups were formed from the donors: young (average roughly 16 years), middle-aged (just under 40), aged (about 62) and long-lived (about 80).

Study-wide conclusions, independent of this receptor: As age increased, observed TCR beta diversity per million T cells dropped in a roughly linear way, and a significant reduction was already evident by age 40. Bulk unsorted PBMC profiling prevented conclusive comparison of naive and antigen-experienced compartments. The long-lived group showed more naive CD4+ T cells, fewer expanded clones and increased TCR diversity than the aged group, suggesting age selection. The CMV infection status of donors was not known, potentially confounding age-related changes in expanded clonotypes. The percentage of naive T cells measured by flow cytometry correlated strongly with observed TCR beta diversity. Total diversity estimates from one million sequenced T cells were considered lower bounds and underestimates.

The rearranged segments are TRBV2 and TRBJ2-7, with a tentative D gene TRBD2 over 6 matching bases. The source material was blood. This TCR derives from a young woman in good health. The DNA is TGTGCCAGCAGCCGGGACTCAACCAGCTCCTACGAGCAGTACTTC. Its protein is CASSRDSTSSYEQYF.